The subject of this entry is one T cell receptor beta chain. The antigen remains undetermined. This CDR3 is built from 15 residues. Looked up from germline, CDR1 is MNHNS and CDR2 is SASEGT. V was trimmed by 5 bases and J by 1 base, leaving 12 bases between them. The source of the sample is a study of T cells in Graves' hyperthyroidism and ophthalmopathy. RNA transcripts gave rise to amplified TCR beta CDR3 regions. TCR CDR3 regions were first amplified by RT-PCR with HTBI primers. TCRdb analysed the multiplex PCR reads with MiXCR anew, one entry per CDR3 protein. The sample has around 530,000 distinct CDR3 sequences; over 15% are singletons. The study included ophthalmopathy patients with Clinical Activity Score at least 3, NOSPECS grade at least 4 and duration under 3 months. Study-level findings and limits: Stable hyperthyroidism was separated from ophthalmopathy by a model based on 13 V-J features.

Specimen: blood. The chain employs TRBV6-1 and TRBJ1-3; tentatively, D is TRBD1 (6 bases). The clonotype comes from a woman younger than 35 with Graves' ophthalmopathy. The CDR3 region has the DNA TGTGCCAGCAGTACCCGGACAGTTTCTGGAAACACCATATATTTT. Translation: CASSTRTVSGNTIYF.